The present T cell receptor beta chain was sequenced within a study of cytomegalovirus exposure and HLA in healthy donors. General study results and limits: Being productive about 90% or about 30% of the time was typical of most TCR beta V segments in an earlier analysis. Researchers reported in a later analysis that a missense DCLRE1C variant was tied to TCR beta V- and J-gene trimming.

Use of 60 Vbeta and 13 Jbeta primers characterized the PCR. Profiling relied on immunoSEQ multiplex PCR, and the TCRdb table lists in-frame clones only, not all of them. In the table there are 150,000 or so clones, roughly 66% of which are singletons. Concerning this clone itself: Its cognate antigen is unknown.

From germline, CDR1 is ENHRY and CDR2 SYGVKD. Trimming removed 6 bases at V and 1 base at J, with 9 bases between. The CDR3 has 13 amino acids. The rearrangement links TRBV10-3 to TRBJ1-1; D possibly corresponds to TRBD1 (6 bases). The sequenced sample consisted of PBMCs. The sequence was obtained from a woman aged 18-29 years in good health and CMV-seronegative. In DNA form, the CDR3 reads TGTGCCATCAGAACGACAGGGAACACTGAAGCTTTCTTT. This translates into CAIRTTGNTEAFF.